Listed below are T cell receptor beta chains from one sample, sequenced in a study of T cell responses to AZD1222 COVID-19 vaccine. Repertoires were generated with immunoSEQ multiplex PCR, while TCRdb's copy carries only in-frame clones and drops some. Counted here are some 130,000 clones, 80% to 90% occurring once; the ten biggest clones make up more than 20%. The sequenced sample was peripheral blood, obtained on day 0 of AZD1222 vaccination. The receptors here all came from an adult in good health. CDR3s include the opening cysteine and the closing phenylalanine or tryptophan. The D gene is left open where the match is weak. Rows may omit the clone size; those that give it use once, few, many or a size class.

j_call cdr3_length d_call v_call clone_size cdr3_nt cdr3_aa
TRBJ2-1 17 TRBD1 TRBV3-1/TRBV3-2 . TGTGCCAGCAGCCAAGATTTGGGGACAGGGTTTTTCAATGAGCAGTTCTTC CASSQDLGTGFFNEQFF
TRBJ2-4 15 . TRBV7-2 . TGTGCCAGCAGCTTAGCATCGGCAGGGAAAAACATTCAGTACTTC CASSLASAGKNIQYF
TRBJ2-5 14 TRBD2 TRBV13 . TGTGCCAGCAGCTCAGCTAGCGGGGGCAAGACCCAGTACTTC CASSSASGGKTQYF
TRBJ1-2 13 TRBD1 TRBV19 . TGTGCCAGTAGTGTACAGGGGGTCGACGGCTACACCTTC CASSVQGVDGYTF
TRBJ2-7 12 . TRBV7-2 . TGTGCCAGCAGCCCCACAACCCGCGAGCAGTACTTC CASSPTTREQYF
TRBJ2-7 13 TRBD1 TRBV3-1/TRBV3-2 . TGTGCCAGGTCTAGGGACAGAACTTACGAGCAGTACTTC CARSRDRTYEQYF
TRBJ2-3 15 . TRBV27 . TGTGCCAGCAGTTTAGGGCGGGGGCGGGTAGATACGCAGTATTTT CASSLGRGRVDTQYF
TRBJ2-7 14 . TRBV7-9 . TGTGCCAGCAGCTTACAGGGGTTTTGGTACGAGCAGTACTTC CASSLQGFWYEQYF
TRBJ1-1 13 . TRBV19 . TGTGCCAGTAAGTCAGGGGCGCACACTGAAGCTTTCTTT CASKSGAHTEAFF
TRBJ1-1 14 . TRBV7-7 . TGTGCTAGCAGCTTACGGAGTGCGGGGACTGAAGCTTTCTTT CASSLRSAGTEAFF
TRBJ1-6 13 . TRBV6-1 . TGTGCCAGCAGTGACAGGGGAAATTCACCCCTCCACTTT CASSDRGNSPLHF
TRBJ1-5 20 TRBD1 TRBV10-3 . TGTGCCATCAGTGAGTCGGGACGGGACAGGGGAACGGATAGCAATCAGCCCCAGCATTTT CAISESGRDRGTDSNQPQHF
TRBJ2-5 15 TRBD1 TRBV15 . TGTGCCACCAGCATGGGACAGGGGGTATCAGAGACCCAGTACTTC CATSMGQGVSETQYF
TRBJ2-7 15 . TRBV20-1 . TGCAGTGCTAGTGTGCCTCGAACAGGGTCCTACGAGCAGTACTTC CSASVPRTGSYEQYF
TRBJ1-1 13 . TRBV29-1 . TGCAGCGTTGAGGGAAAGGGGCTAAATGAAGCTTTCTTT CSVEGKGLNEAFF
TRBJ2-6 18 TRBD1 TRBV6-6 . TGTGCCAGCAGTCCTGGACAGGGAAAAGCTAAAGGGGCCAACGTCCTGACTTTC CASSPGQGKAKGANVLTF
TRBJ1-2 14 . TRBV10-3 . TGTGCCATCAGTTCGATCCCGGCTACCTATGGCTACACCTTC CAISSIPATYGYTF
TRBJ1-1 15 TRBD1 TRBV18 . TGTGCCAGCTCACTGAGGACAGGGCAGAACACTGAAGCTTTCTTT CASSLRTGQNTEAFF
TRBJ2-6 16 . TRBV5-6 . TGTGCCAGCAGCTTTAGGACAACGACTGGGGCCAACGTCCTGACTTTC CASSFRTTTGANVLTF
TRBJ2-1 15 TRBD2 TRBV7-9 . TGTGCCAGCAGCCCTACTAGCGGGGGCTACAATGAGCAGTTCTTC CASSPTSGGYNEQFF
TRBJ1-5 12 . TRBV18 . TGTGCCAGCTCAGAAGGGCTACAGCCCCAGCATTTT CASSEGLQPQHF
TRBJ1-1 14 . TRBV7-2 . TGTGCCAGCAGCTTAGTACCAGGAAACACTGAAGCTTTCTTT CASSLVPGNTEAFF
TRBJ1-6 13 TRBD1 TRBV12-3/TRBV12-4 . TGTGCCAGCACCCAAGGGACAGAATCACCCCTCCACTTT CASTQGTESPLHF
TRBJ1-2 16 TRBD1 TRBV5-1 . TGCGCCAGCAGCTTGGGTTTAGCACAGGGGACCTATGGCTACACCTTC CASSLGLAQGTYGYTF
TRBJ1-2 13 . TRBV9 . TGTGCCAGCAGCGTCAGGGGAAACTATGGCTACACCTTC CASSVRGNYGYTF
TRBJ1-2 13 . TRBV5-6 . TGTGCCAGCAGCCCCAGGGAGGCCTATGGCTACACCTTC CASSPREAYGYTF
TRBJ2-7 16 TRBD1 TRBV7-8 . TGTGCCAGCAGCTTAGGACTTGGGACAGGCTCCCACGAGCAGTACTTC CASSLGLGTGSHEQYF
TRBJ1-3 14 . TRBV5-1 . TGCGCCAGCAGCCCCCAAGACTCTGGAAACACCATATATTTT CASSPQDSGNTIYF
TRBJ2-1 15 TRBD2 TRBV7-9 . TGTGCCAGCAGTTGGACTAGCGGATTCTACAATGAGCAGTTCTTC CASSWTSGFYNEQFF
TRBJ1-4 15 . TRBV10-1 . TGCGCCAGCAGTGAGTCATCGGGGAGTAATGAAAAACTGTTTTTT CASSESSGSNEKLFF
TRBJ1-4 17 . TRBV18 . TGTGCCAGCTCACCATTTAGTCTAACGGCCGTTAATGAAAAACTGTTTTTT CASSPFSLTAVNEKLFF
TRBJ1-2 14 TRBD1 TRBV19 . TGTGCCAGTCGCCCGGGACAGGGGGCGGGAGGCTACACCTTC CASRPGQGAGGYTF
TRBJ1-1 12 TRBD1 TRBV9 . TGTGCCAGCAGCCCTCGGGACAGAGGAGCTTTCTTT CASSPRDRGAFF
TRBJ1-3 14 . TRBV7-9 . TGTGCCAGCAGCCTACAGGGCTCTGGAAACACCATATATTTT CASSLQGSGNTIYF
TRBJ1-4 15 TRBD1 TRBV4-1 . TGCGCCAGCAGCCAGACCCCGGGACAGGGGGAAAAACTGTTTTTT CASSQTPGQGEKLFF
TRBJ1-1 15 TRBD1 TRBV3-1/TRBV3-2 . TGTGCCAGCACGCCACGGGGCAGGGGGGGAACTGAAGCTTTCTTT CASTPRGRGGTEAFF
TRBJ1-1 13 . TRBV7-9 . TGTGCCAGCAGCTCCCGACCCGGCACTGAAGCTTTCTTT CASSSRPGTEAFF
TRBJ2-1 14 . TRBV24-1 . TGTGCCACCAGTGATTTTTCGGGGTACAATGAGCAGTTCTTC CATSDFSGYNEQFF
TRBJ1-1 12 . TRBV6-2/TRBV6-3 once TGTGCCAGCAGTACCCGGGGGTCTGAAGCTTTCTTT CASSTRGSEAFF
TRBJ2-5 12 TRBD2 TRBV6-5 . TGTGCCAGCACCGGGGGGAGCGAGACCCAGTACTTC CASTGGSETQYF
TRBJ1-2 16 . TRBV4-2 . TGTGCCAGCAGCCAAGCAGTCTCAGGGGTCATCTATGGCTACACCTTC CASSQAVSGVIYGYTF
TRBJ2-5 14 TRBD1 TRBV5-1 . TGCGCCAGCAGCTCCGGACAGGGATTGGAGACCCAGTACTTC CASSSGQGLETQYF
TRBJ2-5 13 . TRBV29-1 . TGCAGCGGTAGGGGGGCCGAGCAAGAGACCCAGTACTTC CSGRGAEQETQYF
TRBJ1-5 13 . TRBV28 once TGTGCCAGCAGTTGGATAAGGGGTCAGCCCCAGCATTTT CASSWIRGQPQHF
TRBJ1-6 15 TRBD1 TRBV7-9 . TGTGCCAGCAGCCTTCCAGGGGGCTTTAATTCACCCCTCCACTTT CASSLPGGFNSPLHF
TRBJ1-2 13 . TRBV7-8 . TGTGCCAGCAGGGCCGGGCGAGTTGATGGCTACACCTTC CASRAGRVDGYTF
TRBJ2-1 13 . TRBV18 . TGTGCCAGCTCACCACCGTCACAGGACTACCAGTTCTTC CASSPPSQDYQFF
TRBJ1-2 17 . TRBV7-6 few TGTGCCAGCAGCATAGGACCGGGGACACCACCCAACTATGGCTACACCTTC CASSIGPGTPPNYGYTF
TRBJ1-2 13 . TRBV7-2 . TGTGCCAGCAGCTTAGTACAGACCTATGGCTACACCTTC CASSLVQTYGYTF
TRBJ2-2 12 . TRBV5-6 . TGTGCCAGCAGCTTAAACACCGGGGAGCTGTTTTTT CASSLNTGELFF
TRBJ2-7 16 TRBD1 TRBV5-6 . TGTGCCAGCAGCTTGGGCTACCGGGACAGCTCCTACGAGCAGTACTTC CASSLGYRDSSYEQYF
TRBJ1-2 14 . TRBV9 . TGTGCCAGCAGCGCCCGTGGGGCGTGGGACGGCTACACCTTC CASSARGAWDGYTF
TRBJ1-5 16 . TRBV7-9 . TGTGCCAGCAGCTTAGCCCTCGGGGCTGGCAATCAGCCCCAGCATTTT CASSLALGAGNQPQHF
TRBJ2-5 16 TRBD1 TRBV28 once TGTGCCAGCAGTTCACCGGGACAGGTCACCCCGGGGACCCAGTACTTC CASSSPGQVTPGTQYF
TRBJ1-1 13 . TRBV18 . TGTGCCAGCTCACTGGGGACCGTCGGTGAAGCTTTCTTT CASSLGTVGEAFF